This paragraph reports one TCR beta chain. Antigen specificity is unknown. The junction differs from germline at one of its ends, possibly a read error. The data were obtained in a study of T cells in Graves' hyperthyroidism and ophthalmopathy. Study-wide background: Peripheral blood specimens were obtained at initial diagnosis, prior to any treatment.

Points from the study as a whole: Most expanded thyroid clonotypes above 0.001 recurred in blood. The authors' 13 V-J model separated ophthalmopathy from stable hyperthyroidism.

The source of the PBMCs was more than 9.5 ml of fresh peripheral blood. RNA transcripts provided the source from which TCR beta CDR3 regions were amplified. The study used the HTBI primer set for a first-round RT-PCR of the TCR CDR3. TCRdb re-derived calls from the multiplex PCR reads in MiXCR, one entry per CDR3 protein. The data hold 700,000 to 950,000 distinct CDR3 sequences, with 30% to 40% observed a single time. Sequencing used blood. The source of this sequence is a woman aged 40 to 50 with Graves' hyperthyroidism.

CDR3 protein: CASSPGLNTEALF. Written as DNA, the CDR3 is TGTGCCAGCAGCCCCGGACTGAACACTGAAGCTCTCTTT. This chain connects TRBV5-6 to TRBJ1-1; D is unresolved. Germline CDR1 reads SGHDT; CDR2 reads YYEEEE. The CDR3 loop spans 13 amino acids.